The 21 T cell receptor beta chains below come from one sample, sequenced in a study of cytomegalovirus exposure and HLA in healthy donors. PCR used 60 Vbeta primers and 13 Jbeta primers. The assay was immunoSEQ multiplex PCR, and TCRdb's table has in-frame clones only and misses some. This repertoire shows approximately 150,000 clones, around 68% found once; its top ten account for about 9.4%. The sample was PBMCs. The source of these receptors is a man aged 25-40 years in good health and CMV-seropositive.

The CDR3 is CASSHGTGHSYEQYF. Here the CDR3 DNA reads TGTGCCAGCAGTCACGGGACAGGGCACTCCTACGAGCAGTACTTC. The chain recombines TRBV6-6 with TRBJ2-7, with 9 bases lining up with TRBD1. Germline CDR1 is MNHNY and CDR2 is SVGAGI (reference sequence). CDR3 length: 15 amino acids. J was trimmed by 0 bases and V by 5 bases; bases with no gene match: 5.

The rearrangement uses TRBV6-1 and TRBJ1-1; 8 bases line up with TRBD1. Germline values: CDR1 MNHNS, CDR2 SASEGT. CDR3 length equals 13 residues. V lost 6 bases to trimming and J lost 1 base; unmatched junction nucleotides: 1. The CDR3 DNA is TGTGCCAGCAGGGGACAGGCGAACACTGAAGCTTTCTTT. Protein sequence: CASRGQANTEAFF.

Here the CDR3 DNA reads TGTGCCAGCAGCAGTAAGGACAGGGAACGTTATGGCTACACCTTC. Translation gives CASSSKDRERYGYTF. The J gene is TRBJ1-2, the V gene TRBV11-2; 8 nucleotides align to TRBD1. Germline V CDR1 and CDR2: SGHAT, FQNNGV. With 5 bases clipped from V and 5 bases from J, the junction kept 10 bases outside the gene matches. The CDR3 sequence is 15 residues long.

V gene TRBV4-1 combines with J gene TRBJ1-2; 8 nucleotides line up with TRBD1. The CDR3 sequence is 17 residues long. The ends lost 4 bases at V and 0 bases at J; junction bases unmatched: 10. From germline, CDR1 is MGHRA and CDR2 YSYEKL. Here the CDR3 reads CASSLMAGGTTNYGYTF. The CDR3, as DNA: TGCGCCAGCAGCCTCATGGCAGGGGGCACGACTAACTATGGCTACACCTTC.

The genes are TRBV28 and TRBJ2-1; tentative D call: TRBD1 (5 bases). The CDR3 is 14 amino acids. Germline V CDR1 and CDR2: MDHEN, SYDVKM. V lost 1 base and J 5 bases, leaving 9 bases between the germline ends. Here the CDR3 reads CASSLFPGNNEQFF. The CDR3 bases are TGTGCCAGCAGTTTATTTCCAGGGAACAATGAGCAGTTCTTC.

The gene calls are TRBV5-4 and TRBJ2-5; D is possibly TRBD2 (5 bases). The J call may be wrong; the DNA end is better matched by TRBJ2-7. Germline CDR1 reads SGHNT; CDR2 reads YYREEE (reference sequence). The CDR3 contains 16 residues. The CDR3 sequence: CASSPRGAVSSYEQYF. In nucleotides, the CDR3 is TGTGCCAGCAGCCCACGAGGAGCGGTTAGCTCCTACGAGCAGTACTTC.

CDR3 bases: TGTGCCAGCACCAGAAGGAGGGACAGTACTAACTATGGCTACACCTTC. Encoded protein: CASTRRRDSTNYGYTF. The rearrangement joins TRBV2 to TRBJ1-2, with 7 positions matching TRBD1. With V trimmed by 7 bases and J by 0 bases, 11 bases remained unmatched. The CDR3 has 16 amino acids. Germline lookup yields CDR1 SNHLY and CDR2 FYNNEI. The full variable domain, its missing parts supplied by reference TRBV2 and TRBJ1-2, is EPEVTQTPSHQVTQMGQEVILRCVPISNHLYFYWYRQILGQKVEFLVSFYNNEISEKSEIFDDQFSVERPDGSNFTLKIRSTKLEDSAMYFCASTRRRDSTNYGYTFGSGTRLTVV.

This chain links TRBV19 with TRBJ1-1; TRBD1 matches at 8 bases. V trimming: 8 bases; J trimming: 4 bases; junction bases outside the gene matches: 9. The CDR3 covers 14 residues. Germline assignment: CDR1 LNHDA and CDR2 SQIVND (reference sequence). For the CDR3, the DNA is TGTGCCAGTTCCGTCACAGGGGGAAGCACTGAAGCTTTCTTT. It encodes CASSVTGGSTEAFF.

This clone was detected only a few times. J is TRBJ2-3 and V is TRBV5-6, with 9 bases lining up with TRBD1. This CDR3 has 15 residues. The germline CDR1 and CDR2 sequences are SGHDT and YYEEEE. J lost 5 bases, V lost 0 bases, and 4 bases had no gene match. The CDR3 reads CASSLGDRVVDTQYF. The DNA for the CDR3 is TGTGCCAGCAGCTTGGGGGACAGGGTCGTAGATACGCAGTATTTT. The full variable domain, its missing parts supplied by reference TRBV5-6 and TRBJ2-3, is DAGVTQSPTHLIKTRGQQVTLRCSPKSGHDTVSWYQQALGQGPQFIFQYYEEEERQRGNFPDRFSGHQFPNYSSELNVNALLLGDSALYLCASSLGDRVVDTQYFGPGTRLTVL.

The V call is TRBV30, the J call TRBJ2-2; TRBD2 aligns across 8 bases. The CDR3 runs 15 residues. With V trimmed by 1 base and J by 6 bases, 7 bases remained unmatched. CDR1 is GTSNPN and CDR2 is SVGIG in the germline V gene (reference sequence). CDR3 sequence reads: CAWSAERESPGELFF. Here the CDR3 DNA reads TGTGCCTGGAGTGCCGAGCGGGAGTCACCCGGGGAGCTGTTTTTT.

The CDR3 DNA reads as TGTGCCAGTAGTATAGAGGCCGCGGGACTTGGGGGTAACAATGAGCAGTTCTTC. The encoded protein is CASSIEAAGLGGNNEQFF. V is TRBV19 and J is TRBJ2-1; TRBD2 is a possible D gene (6 bases). The CDR3 extends over 18 amino acids. Germline V CDR1 and CDR2: LNHDA, SQIVND (reference sequence). The V end was cut by 0 bases, the J end by 5 bases, with 20 bases between.

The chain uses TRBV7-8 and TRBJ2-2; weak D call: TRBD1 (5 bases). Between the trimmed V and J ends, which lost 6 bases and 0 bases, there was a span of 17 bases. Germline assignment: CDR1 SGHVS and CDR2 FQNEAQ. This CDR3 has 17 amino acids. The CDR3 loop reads CASRGNLQGANTGELFF. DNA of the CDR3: TGTGCCAGCAGAGGGAATCTCCAGGGTGCGAACACCGGGGAGCTGTTTTTT.

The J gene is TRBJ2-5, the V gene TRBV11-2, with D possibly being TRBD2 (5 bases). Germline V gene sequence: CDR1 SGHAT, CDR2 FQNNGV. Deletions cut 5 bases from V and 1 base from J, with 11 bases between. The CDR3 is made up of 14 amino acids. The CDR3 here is CASSGIRGQETQYF. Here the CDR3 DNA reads TGTGCCAGCAGCGGCATCCGGGGCCAAGAGACCCAGTACTTC.

The CDR3 nucleotides read TGTGCCAGCTCACCAACACAGGGCACAGATACGCAGTATTTT. Encoded protein: CASSPTQGTDTQYF. This chain connects TRBV18 to TRBJ2-3, with D maybe TRBD1 (5 bases). Per germline, CDR1 KGHSH and CDR2 LQKENI. This CDR3 is 14 amino acids long. V dropped 2 bases and J dropped 1 base, with 7 bases sitting between them.

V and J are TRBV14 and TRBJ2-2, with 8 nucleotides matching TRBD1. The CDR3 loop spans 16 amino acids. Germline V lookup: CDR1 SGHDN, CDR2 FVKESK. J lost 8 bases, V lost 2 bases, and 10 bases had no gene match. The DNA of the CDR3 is TGTGCCAGCAGCCAACACGGGACAGGCAATGGGGGGGAGCTGTTTTTT. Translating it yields CASSQHGTGNGGELFF. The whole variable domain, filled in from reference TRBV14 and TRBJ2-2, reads EAGVTQFPSHSVIEKGQTVTLRCDPISGHDNLYWYRRVMGKEIKFLLHFVKESKQDESGMPNNRFLAERTGGTYSTLKVQPAELEDSGVYFCASSQHGTGNGGELFFGEGSRLTVL.

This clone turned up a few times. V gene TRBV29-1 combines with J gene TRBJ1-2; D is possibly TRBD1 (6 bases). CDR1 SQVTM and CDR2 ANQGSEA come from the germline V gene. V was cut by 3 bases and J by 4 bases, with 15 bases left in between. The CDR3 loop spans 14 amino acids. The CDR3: CSVDPLTGSYGYTF. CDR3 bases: TGCAGCGTTGACCCCCTTACAGGGTCCTATGGCTACACCTTC.

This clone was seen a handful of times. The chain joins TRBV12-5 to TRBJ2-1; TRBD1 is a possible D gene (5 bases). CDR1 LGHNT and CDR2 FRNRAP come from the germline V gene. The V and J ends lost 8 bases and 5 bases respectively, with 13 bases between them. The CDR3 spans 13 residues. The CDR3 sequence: CASLLGQNNEQFF. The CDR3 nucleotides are TGTGCTAGTCTTCTGGGGCAGAACAATGAGCAGTTCTTC. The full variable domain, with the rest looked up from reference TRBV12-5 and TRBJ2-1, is DARVTQTPRHKVTEMGQEVTMRCQPILGHNTVFWYRQTMMQGLELLAYFRNRAPLDDSGMPKDRFSAEMPDATLATLKIQPSEPRDSAVYFCASLLGQNNEQFFGPGTRLTVL.

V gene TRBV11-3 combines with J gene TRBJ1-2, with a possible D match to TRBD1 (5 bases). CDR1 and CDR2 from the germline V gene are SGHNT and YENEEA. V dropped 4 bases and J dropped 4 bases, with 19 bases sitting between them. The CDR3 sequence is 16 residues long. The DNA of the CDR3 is TGTGCCAGCAGCTACCAACCTTCGCGGGACGCCTATGGCTACACCTTC. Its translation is CASSYQPSRDAYGYTF.

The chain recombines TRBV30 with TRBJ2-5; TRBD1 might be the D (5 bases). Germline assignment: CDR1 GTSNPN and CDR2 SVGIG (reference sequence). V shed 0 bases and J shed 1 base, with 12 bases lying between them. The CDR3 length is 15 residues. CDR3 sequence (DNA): TGTGCCTGGAGTGTACCGAACAGGCCCCAAGAGACCCAGTACTTC. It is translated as CAWSVPNRPQETQYF. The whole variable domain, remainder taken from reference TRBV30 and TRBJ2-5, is SQTIHQWPATLVQPVGSPLSLECTVEGTSNPNLYWYRQAAGRGLQLLFYSVGIGQISSEVPQNLSASRPQDRQFILSSKKLLLSDSGFYLCAWSVPNRPQETQYFGPGTRLLVL.

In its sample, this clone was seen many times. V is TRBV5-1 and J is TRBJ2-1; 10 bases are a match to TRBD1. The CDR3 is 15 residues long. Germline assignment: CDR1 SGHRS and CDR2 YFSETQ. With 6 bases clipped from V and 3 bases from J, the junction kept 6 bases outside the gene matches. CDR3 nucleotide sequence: TGCGCCAGCACCCAGGGGACAGGGGTCTACAATGAGCAGTTCTTC. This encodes CASTQGTGVYNEQFF.

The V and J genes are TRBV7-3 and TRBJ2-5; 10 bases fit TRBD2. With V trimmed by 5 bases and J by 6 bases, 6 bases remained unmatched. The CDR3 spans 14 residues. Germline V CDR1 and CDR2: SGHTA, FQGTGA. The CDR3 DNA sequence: TGTGCCAGCAGCCCCTCTAGCGGGAGCCAGACCCAGTACTTC. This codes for CASSPSSGSQTQYF.